This T cell receptor (beta chain) was found in a study of long-term antiretroviral therapy in people with HIV. CDR3 length: 16 amino acids. CDR1 is SGHRS, CDR2 YFSETQ, per germline. V lost 3 bases and J 2 bases, leaving 18 bases between the germline ends. This clone turned up a few times. The antigen is not known. Study observations and caveats: Comparison with controls showed narrower CDR3 length ranges in HIV repertoires. Post-treatment diversity went higher with ART but stayed below transplant donor controls. Clones that had undergone expansion before ART prevailed in the repertoire throughout all time points.

A v3.0 immunoSEQ assay was performed at survey level. Sequencing set out to capture about 35,000-55,000 T-cell genomes per sample. Sequencing was performed with immunoSEQ multiplex PCR; in TCRdb, only in-frame clones are kept and a portion is missing. The table shows approximately 25,000 clones, with under 85% occurring only once. This clonotype was sampled from a man younger than 40 with HIV. The material was unsorted PBMCs, obtained 2.1 years after starting antiretroviral therapy. The chain links TRBV5-1 to TRBJ2-7; D is possibly TRBD2 (5 bases). CDR3 nucleotides: TGCGCCAGCAGCTCCCTCGAACGGGGAAAACCCTACGAGCAGTACTTC. Residues: CASSSLERGKPYEQYF.